The 16 T cell receptor beta chains listed next were all sequenced from one sample in a study of blood T cell repertoires in COVID-19. Produced via immunoSEQ multiplex PCR; TCRdb's table is partial and in-frame only. The sample lists over 200,000 clones, approximately 80% occurring once. Sequenced: peripheral blood. These receptors were obtained from a woman of 80 years or more with COVID-19, enrolled during active disease.

The genes are TRBV7-6 and TRBJ2-1; 9 nucleotides align to TRBD2. The CDR3 totals 15 residues. The V and J ends lost 7 bases and 8 bases, in that order; junction bases with no gene match: 12. Germline values: CDR1 SGHVS, CDR2 FNYEAQ. For the CDR3, the DNA is TGTGCCAGCACCCGTTCTAGCGGGAAAGCCCATGAGCAGTTCTTC. Its protein product is CASTRSSGKAHEQFF.

The chain combines TRBV2 with TRBJ1-5, with D possibly being TRBD1 (5 bases). V lost 3 bases and J 0 bases, leaving 12 bases between the germline ends. CDR3 length equals 16 residues. Per the germline V gene, CDR1 is SNHLY and CDR2 is FYNNEI. The CDR3 DNA reads as TGTGCCAGCAGTGATCAGGGCGCCTATAGCAATCAGCCCCAGCATTTT. Translating gives CASSDQGAYSNQPQHF.

The chain recombines TRBV3-1 (or the pseudogene TRBV3-2) with TRBJ1-4; a weak D match, TRBD1 (5 bases). The CDR3 is made up of 12 amino acids. Trimming cost V 0 bases and J 13 bases, with 9 bases left between them. Germline V lookup: CDR1 LGHDT, CDR2 YNNKEL (reference sequence). In nucleotides, the CDR3 is TGTGCCAGCAGCCAAGATTGGGGGGGACTGTTTTTT. This translates into CASSQDWGGLFF.

The chain has TRBV7-2 and TRBJ2-7; D may be TRBD2 (6 bases). The CDR3 is 15 amino acids. Germline CDR1 and CDR2: SGHTA and FQGNSA. V was clipped by 4 bases and J by 2 bases, with 15 bases between them. The CDR3 region has the DNA TGTGCCAGCAGCTCCGTGGGGCGGGGCCCCTACGAGCAGTACTTC. Protein sequence: CASSSVGRGPYEQYF.

This chain joins TRBV5-4 and TRBJ2-5, with D possibly matching TRBD2 (6 bases). This CDR3 comprises 15 residues. Per germline, CDR1 SGHNT and CDR2 YYREEE (reference sequence). The V end lost 1 base, the J end lost 2 bases, and 12 bases lay between the germline ends. CDR3 sequence: CASSLLSGTQETQYF. In DNA, the CDR3 is TGTGCCAGCAGCTTGCTTAGCGGCACACAAGAGACCCAGTACTTC.

The chain is built from TRBV6-6 and TRBJ2-1; the D gene is possibly TRBD1 (5 bases). There are 12 residues in the CDR3. Trimming cost V 5 bases and J 9 bases, with 11 bases left between them. Germline V CDR1 and CDR2: MNHNY, SVGAGI (reference sequence). The CDR3: CASSAQGFEQFF. The CDR3 DNA sequence: TGTGCCAGCAGTGCCCAGGGTTTTGAGCAGTTCTTC.

This sequence joins TRBV5-1 and TRBJ1-4, with D maybe TRBD1 (5 bases). Per the germline V gene, CDR1 is SGHRS and CDR2 is YFSETQ. The CDR3 length is 14 residues. V shed 3 bases and J shed 8 bases, with 14 bases lying between them. CDR3 coding DNA: TGCGCCAGCAGCTCCGCGGGACGGGGCGAAAAACTGTTTTTT. It yields the protein CASSSAGRGEKLFF.

This chain uses TRBV6-5 with TRBJ1-2; D not certain. Germline CDR1 and CDR2: MNHEY and SVGAGI. The germline V and J ends were trimmed by 7 bases and 8 bases, with 23 bases remaining between them. This CDR3 is 15 amino acids long. CDR3 bases: TGTGCCAGCACCCCGGACGGACTGGCCCAGCTGGGCTACACCTTC. Protein product: CASTPDGLAQLGYTF.

This clone showed up just once. The chain links TRBV28 to TRBJ2-5; tentatively, D is TRBD2 (6 bases). V gave up 10 bases and J gave up 1 base, with 13 bases separating them. Germline V gene sequence: CDR1 MDHEN, CDR2 SYDVKM. The CDR3 runs to 13 residues. The CDR3 DNA sequence: TGTGCCATAGGCAAGACTAGCCAAGAGACCCAGTACTTC. Protein sequence: CAIGKTSQETQYF.

The V and J genes are TRBV11-2 and TRBJ1-1; a possible D gene is TRBD1 (6 bases). There are 13 residues in the CDR3. Trimming cost V 0 bases and J 11 bases, with 13 bases left between them. CDR1 is SGHAT and CDR2 is FQNNGV in the germline V gene. CDR3 in amino acids: CASSLESQGKAFF. Written as DNA, the CDR3 is TGTGCCAGCAGCTTAGAGTCCCAGGGGAAGGCTTTCTTT. Looking up the rest from reference TRBV11-2 and TRBJ1-1 gives the full variable domain: EAGVAQSPRYKIIEKRQSVAFWCNPISGHATLYWYQQILGQGPKLLIQFQNNGVVDDSQLPKDRFSAERLKGVDSTLKIQPAKLEDSAVYLCASSLESQGKAFFGQGTRLTVV.

The chain couples TRBV5-1 to TRBJ2-3, with D possibly TRBD2 on 5 matching bases. Trimming took 4 bases from V and 1 from J, leaving 16 bases between them. The CDR3 loop spans 16 amino acids. CDR1 and CDR2 from the germline V gene are SGHRS and YFSETQ. The CDR3 protein is CASSVTGLAGTDTQYF. The DNA of the CDR3 is TGCGCCAGCAGCGTGACCGGACTCGCGGGCACAGATACGCAGTATTTT.

The chain employs TRBV11-3 and TRBJ2-7; perhaps TRBD1 as D (5 bases). The CDR3 has 17 amino acids. V was cut by 5 bases and J by 0 bases, with 20 bases left in between. In germline, CDR1 is SGHNT, CDR2 YENEEA. The CDR3 is CASSTQPYRNSSYEQYF. The CDR3 coding sequence is TGTGCCAGCAGCACCCAACCATACAGGAATAGCTCCTACGAGCAGTACTTC.

The chain links TRBV3-1 (or the pseudogene TRBV3-2) to TRBJ1-2; 9 bases are a match to TRBD1. The CDR3 length is 14 residues. V lost 4 bases to trimming and J lost 4 bases; unmatched junction nucleotides: 4. Germline V gene data show CDR1 as LGHDT and CDR2 as YNNKEL (reference sequence). The CDR3 DNA follows: TGTGCCAGCAGCCGGGACAGGGCTTTCTATGGCTACACCTTC. This sequence encodes CASSRDRAFYGYTF.

This clone was seen only once. The rearrangement uses TRBV6-5 and TRBJ2-5, with 8 bases aligning to TRBD2. Germline assignment: CDR1 MNHEY and CDR2 SVGAGI. Trimming cost V 2 bases and J 6 bases; bases outside gene matches: 5. The CDR3 loop spans 14 amino acids. CDR3 in amino acids: CASSYLASGQTQYF. Written as DNA, the CDR3 is TGTGCCAGCAGTTACCTGGCTAGCGGGCAGACCCAGTACTTC.

The chain carries TRBV2 and TRBJ1-4; D is perhaps TRBD1 (5 bases). Germline-derived CDR1 and CDR2 are SNHLY and FYNNEI. The CDR3 runs 13 residues. Trimming cost V 1 base and J 8 bases, with 8 bases left between them. The DNA of the CDR3 is TGTGCCAGCAGTGAAGACGGGGGGGAAAAACTGTTTTTT. It codes for CASSEDGGEKLFF.

The chain is built from TRBV6-5 and TRBJ2-7; possible D gene TRBD1, 5 bases. Trimming shortened V by 7 bases and J by 5 bases, and 15 bases separated the two germline ends. The CDR3 spans 13 residues. Germline V gene sequence: CDR1 MNHEY, CDR2 SVGAGI. CDR3 sequence (DNA): TGTGCCAGCATCCCTCCGGGCAGGGACGAGCAGTACTTC. Its translation: CASIPPGRDEQYF.